The following is a T cell receptor (beta chain) sequence with its context. Its antigen is still unknown. Deletions cut 4 bases from V and 4 bases from J, with 13 bases between. CDR3 size: 14 residues. CDR1 is MNHEY and CDR2 is SMNVEV in the germline V gene (reference sequence). This sample was taken from a study of cytomegalovirus exposure and HLA in healthy donors. 60 Vbeta and 13 Jbeta primers were used in PCR. Clones were read by immunoSEQ multiplex PCR, and TCRdb kept only the in-frame ones, dropping some. The table records 150,000 to 200,000 clones, roughly 72% of them present only once. Study-wide results and limits: A likely sequencing artifact accounted for one observed cluster of highly shared sequence variants. The availability of immune exposure information extended only to CMV serostatus. Later on, a genetic analysis was performed. It linked a missense variant in DCLRE1C with V- and J-gene trimming of TCR beta. Across donors, presence/absence analyses took sequencing depth to be roughly uniform.

Material: PBMCs. This sequence was found in a man aged 35 to 55 in good health and CMV-seropositive. The chain links TRBV27 to TRBJ2-5; D may be TRBD2 (7 bases). The CDR3: CASSWGGPRETQYF. In nucleotides, the CDR3 is TGTGCCAGCAGTTGGGGGGGGCCGAGAGAGACCCAGTACTTC.